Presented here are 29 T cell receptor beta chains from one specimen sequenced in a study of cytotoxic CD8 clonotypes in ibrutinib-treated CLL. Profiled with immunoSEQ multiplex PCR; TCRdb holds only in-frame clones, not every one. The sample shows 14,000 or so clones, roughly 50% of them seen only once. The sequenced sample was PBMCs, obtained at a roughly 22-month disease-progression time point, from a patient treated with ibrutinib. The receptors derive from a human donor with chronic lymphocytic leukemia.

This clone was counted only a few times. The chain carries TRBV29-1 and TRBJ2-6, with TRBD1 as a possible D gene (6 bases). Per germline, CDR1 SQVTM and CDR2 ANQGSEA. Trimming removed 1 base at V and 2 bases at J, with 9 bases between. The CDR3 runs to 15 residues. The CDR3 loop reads CSVEAGGTGANVLTF. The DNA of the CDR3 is TGCAGCGTTGAAGCTGGGGGCACTGGGGCCAACGTCCTGACTTTC.

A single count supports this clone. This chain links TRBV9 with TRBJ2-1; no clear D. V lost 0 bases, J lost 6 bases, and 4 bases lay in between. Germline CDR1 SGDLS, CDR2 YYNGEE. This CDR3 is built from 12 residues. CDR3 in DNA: TGTGCCAGCAGCGTAGCGTCCAATGAGCAGTTCTTC. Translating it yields CASSVASNEQFF.

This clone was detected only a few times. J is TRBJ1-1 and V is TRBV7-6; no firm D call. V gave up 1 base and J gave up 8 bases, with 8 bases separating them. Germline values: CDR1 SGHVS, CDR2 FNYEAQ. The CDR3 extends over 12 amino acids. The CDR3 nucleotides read TGTGCCAGCAGCTTAGGGACGGCGGAAGCTTTCTTT. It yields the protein CASSLGTAEAFF.

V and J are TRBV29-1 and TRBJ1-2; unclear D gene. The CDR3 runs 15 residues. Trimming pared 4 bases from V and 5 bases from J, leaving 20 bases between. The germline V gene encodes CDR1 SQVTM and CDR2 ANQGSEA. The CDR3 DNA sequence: TGCAGCGTTGTAGTTTTGGACGGCCCTCGTTATGGCTACACCTTC. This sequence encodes CSVVVLDGPRYGYTF.

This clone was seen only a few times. The CDR3 region is CSVEGEGGNTGELFF. CDR3 DNA: TGCAGCGTTGAAGGGGAGGGCGGGAACACCGGGGAGCTGTTTTTT. The chain is built from TRBV29-1 and TRBJ2-2, with 7 bases that match TRBD2. CDR3 length: 15 residues. CDR1 is SQVTM and CDR2 is ANQGSEA in the germline V gene. V gave up 1 base and J gave up 1 base; unmatched junction bases: 3.

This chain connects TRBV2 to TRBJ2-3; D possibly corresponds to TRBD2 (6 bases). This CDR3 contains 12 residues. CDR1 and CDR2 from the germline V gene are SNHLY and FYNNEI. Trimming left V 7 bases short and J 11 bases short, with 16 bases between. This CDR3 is CASKWGLGGQYF. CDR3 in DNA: TGTGCCAGCAAATGGGGACTGGGCGGGCAGTATTTT.

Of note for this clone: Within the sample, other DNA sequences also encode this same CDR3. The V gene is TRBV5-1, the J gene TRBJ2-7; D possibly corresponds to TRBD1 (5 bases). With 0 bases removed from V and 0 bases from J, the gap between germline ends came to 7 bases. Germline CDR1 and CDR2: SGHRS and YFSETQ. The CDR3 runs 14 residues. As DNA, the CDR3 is TGCGCCAGCAGCTTGGGGGGCAGCTCCTACGAGCAGTACTTC. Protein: CASSLGGSSYEQYF.

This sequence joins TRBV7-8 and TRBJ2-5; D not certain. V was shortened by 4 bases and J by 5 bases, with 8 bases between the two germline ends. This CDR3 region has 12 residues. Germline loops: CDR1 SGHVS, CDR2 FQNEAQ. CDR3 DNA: TGTGCCAGCAGCTCCGAGAGGGAGACCCAGTACTTC. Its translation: CASSSERETQYF. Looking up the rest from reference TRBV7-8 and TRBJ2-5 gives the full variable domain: GAGVSQSPRYKVAKRGQDVALRCDPISGHVSLFWYQQALGQGPEFLTYFQNEAQLDKSGLPSDRFFAERPEGSVSTLKIQRTQQEDSAVYLCASSSERETQYFGPGTRLLVL.

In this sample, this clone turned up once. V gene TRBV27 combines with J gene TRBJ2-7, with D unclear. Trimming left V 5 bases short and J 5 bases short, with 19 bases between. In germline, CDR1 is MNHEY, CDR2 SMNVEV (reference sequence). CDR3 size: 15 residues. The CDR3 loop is CASSQSGALNNEQYF. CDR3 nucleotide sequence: TGTGCCAGCAGTCAATCGGGTGCCCTCAACAACGAGCAGTACTTC.

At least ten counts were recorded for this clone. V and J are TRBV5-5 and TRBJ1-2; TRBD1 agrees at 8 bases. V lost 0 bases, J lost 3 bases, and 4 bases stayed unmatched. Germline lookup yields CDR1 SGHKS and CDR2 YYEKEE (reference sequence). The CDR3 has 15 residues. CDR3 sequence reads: CASSLDRDRYYGYTF. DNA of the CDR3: TGTGCCAGCAGCTTGGATCGGGACAGGTACTATGGCTACACCTTC.

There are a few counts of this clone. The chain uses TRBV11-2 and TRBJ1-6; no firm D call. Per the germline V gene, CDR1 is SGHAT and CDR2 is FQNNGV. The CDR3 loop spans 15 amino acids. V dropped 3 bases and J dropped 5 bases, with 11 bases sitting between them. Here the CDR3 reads CASSFSVTNNSPLHF. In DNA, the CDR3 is TGTGCCAGCAGCTTTTCTGTGACAAATAATTCACCCCTCCACTTT.

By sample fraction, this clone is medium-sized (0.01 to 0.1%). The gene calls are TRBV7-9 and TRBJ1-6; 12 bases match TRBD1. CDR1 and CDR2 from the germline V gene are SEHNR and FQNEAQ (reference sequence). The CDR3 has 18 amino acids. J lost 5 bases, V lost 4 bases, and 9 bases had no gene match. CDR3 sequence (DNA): TGTGCCAGCAGCTCATCAACCGGGACAGGGGGCGATAATTCACCCCTCCACTTT. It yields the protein CASSSSTGTGGDNSPLHF.

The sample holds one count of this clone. CDR3 sequence reads: CASSFGGNTEAFF. The CDR3 coding sequence is TGTGCCAGCAGCTTTGGGGGCAACACTGAAGCTTTCTTT. The J gene is TRBJ1-1, the V gene TRBV11-2, with a weak D call TRBD1 (6 bases). Germline assignment: CDR1 SGHAT and CDR2 FQNNGV. This CDR3 spans 13 amino acids. Trimming removed 3 bases at V and 2 bases at J, with 7 bases between.

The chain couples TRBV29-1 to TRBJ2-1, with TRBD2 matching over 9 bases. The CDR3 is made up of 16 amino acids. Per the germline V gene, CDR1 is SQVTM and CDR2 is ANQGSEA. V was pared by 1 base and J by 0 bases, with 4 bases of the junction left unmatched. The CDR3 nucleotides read TGCAGCGTTGAAGGAGCGGGGGGCAGCTCCTACAATGAGCAGTTCTTC. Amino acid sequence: CSVEGAGGSSYNEQFF.

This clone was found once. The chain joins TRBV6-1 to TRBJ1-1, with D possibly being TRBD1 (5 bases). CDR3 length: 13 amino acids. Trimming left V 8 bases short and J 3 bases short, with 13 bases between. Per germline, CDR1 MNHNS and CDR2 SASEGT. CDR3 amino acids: CASRPRVDTEAFF. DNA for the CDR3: TGTGCCAGCCGCCCCAGGGTGGACACTGAAGCTTTCTTT.

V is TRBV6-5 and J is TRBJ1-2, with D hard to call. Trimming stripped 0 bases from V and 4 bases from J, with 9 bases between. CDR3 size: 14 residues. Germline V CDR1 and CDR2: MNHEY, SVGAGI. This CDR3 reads CASSYSSQFYGYTF. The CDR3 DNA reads TGTGCCAGCAGTTACTCGTCCCAGTTCTATGGCTACACCTTC.

As DNA, the CDR3 is TGTGCTAGCTCCTGGGACGCAGAGACCCAGTACTTC. The encoded protein is CASSWDAETQYF. This chain links TRBV12-5 with TRBJ2-5; D tentatively reads TRBD1 or TRBD2 (5 bases each). The CDR3 extends over 12 amino acids. Germline-derived CDR1 and CDR2 are LGHNT and FRNRAP. V was trimmed by 9 bases and J by 4 bases, leaving 12 bases between them.

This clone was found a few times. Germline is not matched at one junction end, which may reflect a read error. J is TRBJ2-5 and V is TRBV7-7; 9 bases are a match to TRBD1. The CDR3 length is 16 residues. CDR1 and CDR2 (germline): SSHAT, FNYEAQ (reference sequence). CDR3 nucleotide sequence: TGTGCTAGCAGGCACATTAGGGACAGGGAAGGTGAGACCCAGTACTTC. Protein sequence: CASRHIRDREGETQYF.

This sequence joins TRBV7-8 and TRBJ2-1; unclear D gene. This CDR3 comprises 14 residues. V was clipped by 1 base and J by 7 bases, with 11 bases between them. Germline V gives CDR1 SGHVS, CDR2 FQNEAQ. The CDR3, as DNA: TGTGCCAGCAGCTTAGGAAGGACCGTTAATGAGCAGTTCTTC. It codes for CASSLGRTVNEQFF.

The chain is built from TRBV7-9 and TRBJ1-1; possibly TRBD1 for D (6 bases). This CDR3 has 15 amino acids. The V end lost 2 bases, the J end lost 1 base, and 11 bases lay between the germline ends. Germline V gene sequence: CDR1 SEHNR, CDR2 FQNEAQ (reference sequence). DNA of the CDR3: TGTGCCAGCAGCTTACAGGGGACACCGAACACTGAAGCTTTCTTT. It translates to CASSLQGTPNTEAFF.

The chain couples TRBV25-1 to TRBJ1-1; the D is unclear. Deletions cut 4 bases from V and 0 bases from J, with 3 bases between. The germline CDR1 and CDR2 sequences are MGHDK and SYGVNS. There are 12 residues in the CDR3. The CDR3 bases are TGTGCCAGCAGTGCTTTGAACACTGAAGCTTTCTTT. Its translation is CASSALNTEAFF.

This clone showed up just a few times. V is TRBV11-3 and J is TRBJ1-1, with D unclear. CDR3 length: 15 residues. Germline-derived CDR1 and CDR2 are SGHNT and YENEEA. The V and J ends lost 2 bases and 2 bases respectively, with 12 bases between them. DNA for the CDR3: TGTGCCAGCAGCTTATCCACGGGGTCCAACACTGAAGCTTTCTTT. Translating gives CASSLSTGSNTEAFF.

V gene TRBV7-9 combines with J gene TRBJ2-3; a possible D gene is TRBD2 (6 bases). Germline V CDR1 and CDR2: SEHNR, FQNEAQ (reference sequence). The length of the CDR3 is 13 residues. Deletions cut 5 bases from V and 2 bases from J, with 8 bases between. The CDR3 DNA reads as TGTGCCAGCAGCCCTAGCGCCACAGATACGCAGTATTTT. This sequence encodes CASSPSATDTQYF. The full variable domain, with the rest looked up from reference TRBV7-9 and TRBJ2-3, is DTGVSQNPRHKITKRGQNVTFRCDPISEHNRLYWYRQTLGQGPEFLTYFQNEAQLEKSRLLSDRFSAERPKGSFSTLEIQRTEQGDSAMYLCASSPSATDTQYFGPGTRLTVL.

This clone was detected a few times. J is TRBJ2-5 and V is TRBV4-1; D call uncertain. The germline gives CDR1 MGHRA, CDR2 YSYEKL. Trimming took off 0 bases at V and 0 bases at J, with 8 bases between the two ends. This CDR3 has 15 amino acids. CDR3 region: CASSQELRYQETQYF. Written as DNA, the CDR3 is TGCGCCAGCAGCCAAGAGCTCCGCTACCAAGAGACCCAGTACTTC.

CDR3 bases: TGCGCCAGCAGCCATAACAGGGATGGCTACACCTTC. Translated, it gives CASSHNRDGYTF. This chain uses TRBV4-1 with TRBJ1-2; a weak D match, TRBD1 (6 bases). The CDR3 loop spans 12 amino acids. The V and J ends lost 3 bases and 6 bases respectively, with 8 bases between them. From germline, CDR1 is MGHRA and CDR2 YSYEKL.

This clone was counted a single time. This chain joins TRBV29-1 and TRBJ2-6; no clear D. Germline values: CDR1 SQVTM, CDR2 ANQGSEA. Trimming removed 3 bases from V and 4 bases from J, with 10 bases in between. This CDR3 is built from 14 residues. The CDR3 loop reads CSVEGPSGANVLTF. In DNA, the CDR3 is TGCAGCGTTGAGGGTCCATCAGGGGCCAACGTCCTGACTTTC.

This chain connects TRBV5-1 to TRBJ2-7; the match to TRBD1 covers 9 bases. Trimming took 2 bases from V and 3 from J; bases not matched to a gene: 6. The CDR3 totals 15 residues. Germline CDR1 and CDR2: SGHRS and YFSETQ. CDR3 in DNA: TGCGCCAGCAGCTTCGGGACAGGGAAACTCTACGAGCAGTACTTC. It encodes CASSFGTGKLYEQYF.

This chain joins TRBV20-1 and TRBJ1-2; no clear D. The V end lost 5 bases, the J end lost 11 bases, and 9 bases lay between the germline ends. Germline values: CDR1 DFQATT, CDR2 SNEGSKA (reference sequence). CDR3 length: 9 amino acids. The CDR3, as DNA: TGCAGTGCTGGCAGCACATACACCTTC. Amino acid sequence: CSAGSTYTF.

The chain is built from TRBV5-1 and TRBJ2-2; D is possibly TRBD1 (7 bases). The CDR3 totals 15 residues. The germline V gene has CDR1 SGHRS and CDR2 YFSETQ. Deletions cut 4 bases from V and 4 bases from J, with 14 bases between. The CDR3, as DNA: TGCGCCAGCAGCCGACGGCAGGGGGGCACCGGGGAGCTGTTTTTT. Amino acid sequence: CASSRRQGGTGELFF. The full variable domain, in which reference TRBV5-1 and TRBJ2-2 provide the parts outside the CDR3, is KAGVTQTPRYLIKTRGQQVTLSCSPISGHRSVSWYQQTPGQGLQFLFEYFSETQRNKGNFPGRFSGRQFSNSRSEMNVSTLELGDSALYLCASSRRQGGTGELFFGEGSRLTVL.